This is a list of T cell receptor beta chains from one sample in a study of T cell repertoires in cytomegalovirus infection. Antigen specificity for these receptors is unknown. TCRdb re-analysed the reads in MiXCR, keeping a single row per CDR3 protein. The sample lists some 920,000 distinct CDR3 sequences, approximately 31% occurring once. The sample consisted of cultured CD8+ T cells from PBMCs, taken from culture after CMV antigen stimulation. These receptors originate from a human donor in good health (CMV status not recorded). Some clones in this sample may be carry-over from other donors' samples. The CDR3 runs from the conserved cysteine through the conserved F or W. A D gene is named only where the DNA matches it firmly. Clone size appears in some rows only: once, few, many, or a class for an expanded clone.

CDR3: CASNRGASGANVLTF
DNA: TGTGCCAGCAACAGGGGGGCCTCTGGGGCCAACGTCCTGACTTTC
J: TRBJ2-6
D: TRBD1
V: TRBV7-9
size: .

CDR3: CASSLGGDRGLTEAFF
DNA: TGTGCCAGCAGCTTAGGGGGGGACAGGGGGCTCACTGAAGCTTTCTTT
J: TRBJ1-1
D: TRBD1
V: TRBV7-6
size: few

CDR3: CASRNPPVGDTDTQYF
DNA: TGTGCCAGCAGGAACCCGCCAGTAGGCGACACAGATACGCAGTATTTT
J: TRBJ2-3
D: .
V: TRBV7-9
size: few

CDR3: CASSLAGQIRGTEAFF
DNA: TGTGCCAGCAGCTTAGCCGGACAGATAAGGGGTACTGAAGCTTTCTTT
J: TRBJ1-1
D: .
V: TRBV7-4
size: .

CDR3: CASSDRDTSNQPQHF
DNA: TGCGCCAGCAGTGACCGGGACACTAGCAATCAGCCCCAGCATTTT
J: TRBJ1-5
D: .
V: TRBV10-2
size: .

CDR3: CATGTGMADTQYF
DNA: TGTGCCACAGGGACAGGGATGGCAGATACGCAGTATTTT
J: TRBJ2-3
D: TRBD1
V: TRBV12-3/TRBV12-4
size: few

CDR3: CASSFGGIGSTDTQYF
DNA: TGCGCCAGCAGCTTTGGAGGGATCGGGAGCACAGATACGCAGTATTTT
J: TRBJ2-3
D: .
V: TRBV5-1
size: .

CDR3: CASSVRDLSTDTQYF
DNA: TGTGCCAGCAGCGTCCGGGACTTAAGCACAGATACGCAGTATTTT
J: TRBJ2-3
D: .
V: TRBV13
size: .

CDR3: CASSPSNSPLHF
DNA: TGTGCCAGCAGCCCTTCGAATTCACCCCTCCACTTT
J: TRBJ1-6
D: .
V: TRBV7-9
size: few

CDR3: CASSDGGGLGYTF
DNA: TGTGCCAGCAGTGACGGCGGGGGCTTGGGCTACACCTTC
J: TRBJ1-2
D: .
V: TRBV6-4
size: .

CDR3: CASSSGYQETQYF
DNA: TGTGCCAGCAGTTCAGGGTACCAAGAGACCCAGTACTTC
J: TRBJ2-5
D: .
V: TRBV6-6
size: many

CDR3: CASSFDRGVYNEQFF
DNA: TGTGCCAGCAGCTTTGACAGGGGGGTCTACAATGAGCAGTTCTTC
J: TRBJ2-1
D: TRBD1
V: TRBV7-2
size: many

CDR3: CASSAPRLGEKDQETQYF
DNA: TGTGCCAGCAGCGCCCCTCGTCTCGGGGAGAAGGACCAAGAGACCCAGTACTTC
J: TRBJ2-5
D: .
V: TRBV9
size: .

CDR3: CAISERGLSNQPQHF
DNA: TGTGCCATCAGTGAGCGGGGGCTTAGCAATCAGCCCCAGCATTTT
J: TRBJ1-5
D: .
V: TRBV10-3
size: few

CDR3: CASSYSRQGILYGYTF
DNA: TGTGCCAGCAGTTACTCTCGGCAGGGGATCCTCTATGGCTACACCTTC
J: TRBJ1-2
D: .
V: TRBV6-5
size: .

CDR3: CASSRDSSYSYNEQFF
DNA: TGTGCCAGCAGTCGGGACAGCTCCTACTCCTACAATGAGCAGTTCTTC
J: TRBJ2-1
D: TRBD1
V: TRBV12-3/TRBV12-4
size: .

CDR3: CATPIRTSNYGYTF
DNA: TGTGCCACCCCGATCCGCACTTCTAACTATGGCTACACCTTC
J: TRBJ1-2
D: .
V: TRBV6-1
size: few

CDR3: CASSPGPQYGYTF
DNA: TGTGCCAGCAGTCCCGGGCCTCAGTATGGCTACACCTTC
J: TRBJ1-2
D: .
V: TRBV12-3/TRBV12-4
size: few

CDR3: CASSSRDNQPQHF
DNA: TGTGCCAGCAGCTCCAGGGACAATCAGCCCCAGCATTTT
J: TRBJ1-5
D: .
V: TRBV7-9
size: few

CDR3: CASSPRQGVVYGYTF
DNA: TGTGCCAGCAGCCCGCGACAGGGGGTGGTCTATGGCTACACCTTC
J: TRBJ1-2
D: TRBD1
V: TRBV7-9
size: .

CDR3: CASSSGHLADTQYF
DNA: TGTGCCAGCAGTTCGGGGCATTTGGCAGATACGCAGTATTTT
J: TRBJ2-3
D: .
V: TRBV6-8
size: few

CDR3: CASSPRFGDDDNEQFF
DNA: TGTGCCAGCAGCCCCCGGTTCGGAGACGATGACAATGAGCAGTTCTTC
J: TRBJ2-1
D: .
V: TRBV11-3
size: .

CDR3: CASSFSPFNGGSRTEAFF
DNA: TGTGCCAGCAGCTTTAGCCCCTTCAACGGGGGTAGTCGGACTGAAGCTTTCTTT
J: TRBJ1-1
D: .
V: TRBV5-6
size: few

CDR3: CASSYAVDRLNTEAFF
DNA: TGTGCCAGCAGTTACGCCGTTGACAGGTTGAACACTGAAGCTTTCTTT
J: TRBJ1-1
D: .
V: TRBV6-6
size: .

CDR3: CASIAWTSGGNEQFF
DNA: TGTGCCAGCATAGCTTGGACTAGCGGGGGCAATGAGCAGTTCTTC
J: TRBJ2-1
D: TRBD2
V: TRBV28
size: few

CDR3: CSAANGGPNGYTF
DNA: TGCAGCGCCGCGAATGGGGGGCCGAATGGCTACACCTTC
J: TRBJ1-2
D: .
V: TRBV29-1
size: .

CDR3: CASSPRADMNTEAFF
DNA: TGTGCCAGCAGCCCTCGCGCGGATATGAACACTGAAGCTTTCTTT
J: TRBJ1-1
D: .
V: TRBV28
size: few

CDR3: CASSQDSFSNQPQHF
DNA: TGCGCCAGCAGCCAAGATAGCTTTAGCAATCAGCCCCAGCATTTT
J: TRBJ1-5
D: .
V: TRBV4-1
size: .

CDR3: CASTRGQGRTDTQYF
DNA: TGTGCCAGTACCCGGGGGCAGGGGAGGACAGATACGCAGTATTTT
J: TRBJ2-3
D: .
V: TRBV19
size: .

CDR3: CASTQLNYGYTF
DNA: TGTGCCAGCACGCAGCTTAACTATGGCTACACCTTC
J: TRBJ1-2
D: .
V: TRBV6-2/TRBV6-3
size: few

CDR3: CASSYSTGTLPYNEQFF
DNA: TGCGCCAGCAGCTATTCTACAGGGACTTTACCCTACAATGAGCAGTTCTTC
J: TRBJ2-1
D: .
V: TRBV5-1
size: .

CDR3: CASGSGQGLGDEQFF
DNA: TGTGCTAGTGGTTCCGGACAGGGCCTAGGAGATGAGCAGTTCTTC
J: TRBJ2-1
D: TRBD1
V: TRBV12-5
size: few

CDR3: CASSIPRELNTEAFF
DNA: TGTGCCAGTAGTATTCCCCGGGAACTGAACACTGAAGCTTTCTTT
J: TRBJ1-1
D: .
V: TRBV19
size: few